What follows are 31 T cell receptor beta chains derived from one specimen sequenced in a study of cytomegalovirus exposure and HLA in healthy donors. Researchers ran the PCR with 60 Vbeta and 13 Jbeta primers. Repertoires were generated with immunoSEQ multiplex PCR, while TCRdb's copy carries only in-frame clones and drops some. The sample contains 150,000 to 200,000 clones, roughly 74% of which appear only once. Sequenced: PBMCs. These receptor sequences come from a woman aged 30 to 39 in good health and CMV-seropositive.

This clone was counted a few times. The chain combines TRBV15 with TRBJ2-1, with TRBD2 as a possible D gene (5 bases). The CDR3 covers 16 residues. Germline assignment: CDR1 LNHNV and CDR2 YYDKDF (reference sequence). V lost 0 bases to trimming and J lost 3 bases, with 12 bases between them. CDR3 in amino acids: CATSRDRETNYNEQFF. CDR3 bases: TGTGCCACCAGCAGAGATCGAGAGACTAACTACAATGAGCAGTTCTTC.

CDR3 bases: TGCAGCGTTCCTGACTATGGCTACACCTTC. This codes for CSVPDYGYTF. The chain carries TRBV29-1 and TRBJ1-2; no definite D call. CDR3 length equals 10 residues. Trimming removed 5 bases from V and 3 bases from J, with 4 bases in between. Germline V gene lookup returns CDR1 SQVTM and CDR2 ANQGSEA.

The chain uses TRBV6-5 and TRBJ1-1; 7 bases fit TRBD1. Germline assignment: CDR1 MNHEY and CDR2 SVGAGI. The CDR3 contains 15 residues. V lost 6 bases and J lost 0; bases outside the gene matches: 7. The CDR3 coding sequence is TGTGCCAGCAGACGACAGGGATACATGAACACTGAAGCTTTCTTT. Its translation is CASRRQGYMNTEAFF.

The V gene is TRBV5-1, the J gene TRBJ2-7; the D gene is possibly TRBD2 (6 bases). The CDR3 is 16 amino acids. V was pared by 0 bases and J by 2 bases, with 15 bases between. Germline V gives CDR1 SGHRS, CDR2 YFSETQ. The DNA of the CDR3 is TGCGCCAGCAGCTTGGCCGGCGGGGCCCCCCCCTACGAGCAGTACTTC. Encoded protein: CASSLAGGAPPYEQYF.

This chain links TRBV4-1 with TRBJ1-3, with 7 bases fitting TRBD1. Germline CDR1 MGHRA, CDR2 YSYEKL. The J segment lost 0 bases and the V segment lost 3 bases, leaving 17 bases of the junction unmatched. The CDR3 spans 20 residues. CDR3 sequence: CASSQVLEGAGSRSGNTIYF. The CDR3 region has the DNA TGCGCCAGCAGCCAGGTCCTAGAGGGGGCTGGAAGTCGCTCTGGAAACACCATATATTTT.

V gene TRBV27 combines with J gene TRBJ2-1, with 7 bases fitting TRBD2. Germline assignment: CDR1 MNHEY and CDR2 SMNVEV (reference sequence). The CDR3 extends over 14 amino acids. Germline trimming cut 5 bases from V and 1 base from J; bases unmatched to any gene: 2. CDR3 in DNA: TGTGCCAGCAGTCTACTAGCGTCCTACAATGAGCAGTTCTTC. It translates to CASSLLASYNEQFF.

The V gene is TRBV7-9, the J gene TRBJ2-1; 7 bases align to TRBD1. Germline CDR1 reads SEHNR; CDR2 reads FQNEAQ (reference sequence). The CDR3 runs to 16 residues. After removal of 5 bases from V and 9 bases from J, the junction contained 16 bases not matched to a gene. This chain's CDR3 is CASSLRGDRVRGEQFF. In DNA, the CDR3 is TGTGCCAGCAGCCTAAGGGGCGACAGGGTAAGAGGTGAGCAGTTCTTC.

This clone appeared a few times. The chain has TRBV4-3 and TRBJ1-5, with D unresolved. Per germline, CDR1 LGHNA and CDR2 YSLEER. The CDR3 has 16 residues. V lost 0 bases, J lost 7 bases, and 16 bases lay in between. The CDR3 reads CASSQELADGRQPQHF. As DNA, the CDR3 is TGCGCCAGCAGCCAAGAATTAGCGGACGGTAGGCAGCCCCAGCATTTT.

The rearrangement uses TRBV19 and TRBJ2-3, with 10 bases identical to TRBD2. Trimming removed 5 bases from V and 0 bases from J; junction bases left unmatched: 2. Germline-derived CDR1 and CDR2 are LNHDA and SQIVND (reference sequence). This CDR3 is built from 15 residues. The CDR3 is CASSVAGGSTDTQYF. CDR3 nucleotides: TGTGCCAGTAGTGTAGCGGGGGGCAGCACAGATACGCAGTATTTT.

The rearrangement joins TRBV5-1 to TRBJ2-1, with D maybe TRBD2 (6 bases). V lost 2 bases and J 4 bases, leaving 10 bases between the germline ends. CDR1 and CDR2 from the germline V gene are SGHRS and YFSETQ. This CDR3 comprises 14 residues. The CDR3 bases are TGCGCCAGCAGCTTTACGGAGGGATACAATGAGCAGTTCTTC. Residues: CASSFTEGYNEQFF.

The rearrangement links TRBV5-1 to TRBJ1-2; D remains ambiguous. Looked up from germline, CDR1 is SGHRS and CDR2 is YFSETQ. V lost 0 bases and J lost 6, with 15 bases in between. The CDR3 has 15 residues. The CDR3 loop is CASSLVQAGSDGYTF. Written as DNA, the CDR3 is TGCGCCAGCAGCTTGGTCCAGGCTGGTAGTGATGGCTACACCTTC.

In regard to this clone: Within the sample, other DNA sequences also encode this same CDR3. This chain joins TRBV28 and TRBJ1-2; maybe TRBD1 (5 bases). V was clipped by 2 bases and J by 3 bases, with 16 bases between them. The CDR3 is 16 amino acids. Germline CDR1 and CDR2: MDHEN and SYDVKM. The CDR3 region has the DNA TGTGCCAGCAGTTTAGGGAGGGGCCGCATGTACTATGGCTACACCTTC. This gives the protein CASSLGRGRMYYGYTF.

The V gene is TRBV7-2, the J gene TRBJ2-7; tentatively, D is TRBD1 (6 bases). Germline values: CDR1 SGHTA, CDR2 FQGNSA. V gave up 3 bases and J gave up 2 bases, with 17 bases separating them. This CDR3 is built from 16 residues. CDR3 in amino acids: CASSFSWTDVTYEQYF. The DNA of the CDR3 is TGTGCCAGCAGCTTCTCCTGGACAGACGTTACCTACGAGCAGTACTTC.

The chain couples TRBV27 to TRBJ2-7; D is perhaps TRBD2 (5 bases). The CDR3 runs 16 residues. V was pared by 6 bases and J by 4 bases, with 22 bases between. CDR1 is MNHEY and CDR2 is SMNVEV in the germline V gene (reference sequence). CDR3 sequence reads: CASREPGLGVLYEQYF. The CDR3 bases are TGTGCCAGCAGGGAGCCGGGCCTGGGAGTATTATACGAGCAGTACTTC.

This clone came up once. CDR3: CASSLRGGTNEKLFF. For the CDR3, the DNA is TGTGCCAGCAGCTTACGGGGAGGGACTAATGAAAAACTGTTTTTT. V and J are TRBV7-3 and TRBJ1-4; no clear D gene. CDR1 SGHTA and CDR2 FQGTGA come from the germline V gene. The V and J ends lost 2 bases and 2 bases respectively, with 9 bases between them. CDR3 size: 15 residues.

The rearrangement links TRBV4-1 to TRBJ2-1, with 10 nucleotides matching TRBD2. V dropped 4 bases and J dropped 8; count of bases not matched to a gene: 11. The CDR3 is 16 residues long. Germline values: CDR1 MGHRA, CDR2 YSYEKL. CDR3 sequence: CASSLLASGGSHEQFF. In DNA, the CDR3 is TGCGCCAGCAGCCTCCTTGCTAGCGGGGGATCCCATGAGCAGTTCTTC.

This clone was observed a single time. The rearrangement links TRBV6-1 to TRBJ1-2; perhaps TRBD1 as D (6 bases). The CDR3 is 16 residues long. V dropped 3 bases and J dropped 5 bases, with 19 bases sitting between them. Germline CDR1 and CDR2: MNHNS and SASEGT. The CDR3, as DNA: TGTGCCAGCAGTGAGGGGGCAGGGTGGCCAATATATGGCTACACCTTC. Its translation is CASSEGAGWPIYGYTF.

As regards this clone: One end of the junction does not line up with germline, which may come from a read error. The V and J genes are TRBV7-7 and TRBJ2-5; TRBD1 matches 7 bases. The germline gives CDR1 SSHAT, CDR2 FNYEAQ (reference sequence). The CDR3 extends over 13 amino acids. The CDR3 loop is CASSVGQEQTQYF. The DNA of the CDR3 is TGTGCTAGCAGCGTAGGACAGGAGCAGACCCAGTACTTC.

The sample holds one count of this clone. The chain recombines TRBV25-1 with TRBJ2-3; TRBD2 aligns across 8 bases. This CDR3 is built from 16 residues. Germline-derived CDR1 and CDR2 are MGHDK and SYGVNS. V lost 4 bases, J lost 1 base, and 7 bases stayed unmatched. The CDR3 DNA reads TGTGCCAGCAGTGTTGGAGGAGCGGGGGGCACAGATACGCAGTATTTT. This gives the protein CASSVGGAGGTDTQYF.

The chain recombines TRBV13 with TRBJ1-1; 9 bases are a match to TRBD1. J was trimmed by 7 bases and V by 2 bases; bases with no gene match: 8. The CDR3 runs to 15 residues. The germline gives CDR1 PRHDT, CDR2 FYEKMQ (reference sequence). CDR3 protein: CASSLNLDRGIEAFF. In DNA form, the CDR3 reads TGTGCCAGCAGCTTAAACCTGGACAGGGGAATTGAAGCTTTCTTT.

This clone was seen a single time. This chain links TRBV19 with TRBJ1-6; no firm D call. V lost 7 bases and J lost 7, with 14 bases in between. CDR3 length: 14 residues. CDR1 is LNHDA and CDR2 is SQIVND in the germline V gene (reference sequence). CDR3 residues: CASTSRAGNSPLHF. The DNA of the CDR3 is TGTGCCAGTACCTCTAGGGCGGGGAATTCACCCCTCCACTTT.

The V and J genes are TRBV27 and TRBJ1-2, with a tentative D call TRBD1 (5 bases). This CDR3 spans 14 amino acids. V lost 2 bases to trimming and J lost 4 bases, with 11 bases between them. Germline CDR1 reads MNHEY; CDR2 reads SMNVEV (reference sequence). CDR3 sequence reads: CASSLQGLGYGYTF. The CDR3 DNA reads as TGTGCCAGCAGTTTACAGGGTTTGGGCTATGGCTACACCTTC.

In this sample, this clone turned up a few times. This chain joins TRBV5-6 and TRBJ2-5, with a weak D call TRBD1 (6 bases). CDR3 length: 13 amino acids. CDR1 and CDR2 (germline): SGHDT, YYEEEE. Trimming cost V 5 bases and J 5 bases, with 13 bases left between them. The CDR3 DNA sequence: TGTGCCAGCAGGATGGGTAGGGGGGAGACCCAGTACTTC. This sequence encodes CASRMGRGETQYF.

This chain uses TRBV5-1 with TRBJ1-2; TRBD1 aligns across 9 bases. The germline V gene has CDR1 SGHRS and CDR2 YFSETQ. This CDR3 spans 13 amino acids. V was pared by 4 bases and J by 7 bases, with 5 bases of the junction left unmatched. The CDR3 reads CASSPGQGSGYTF. Written as DNA, the CDR3 is TGCGCCAGCAGCCCGGGACAGGGAAGTGGCTACACCTTC.

The chain combines TRBV11-3 with TRBJ2-1; the D gene is possibly TRBD2 (6 bases). CDR1 SGHNT and CDR2 YENEEA come from the germline V gene. Trimming cost V 3 bases and J 6 bases, with 9 bases left between them. The CDR3 length is 13 residues. DNA for the CDR3: TGTGCCAGCAGCTTGGGACTTCTCAATGAGCAGTTCTTC. It is translated as CASSLGLLNEQFF.

V and J are TRBV29-1 and TRBJ2-7; 10 bases agree with TRBD1. In germline, CDR1 is SQVTM, CDR2 ANQGSEA. The CDR3 covers 14 residues. With V trimmed by 6 bases and J by 5 bases, 10 bases remained unmatched. CDR3 in amino acids: CSVAMGQGTHEQYF. CDR3 bases: TGCAGCGTGGCAATGGGACAGGGGACCCACGAGCAGTACTTC.

The gene calls are TRBV14 and TRBJ2-2, with TRBD1 matching 10 bases. Germline values: CDR1 SGHDN, CDR2 FVKESK. CDR3 length: 16 amino acids. Unmatched junction bases numbered 7, after V lost 4 bases and J lost 5 bases. CDR3 sequence: CASSPGQGLITGELFF. CDR3 coding DNA: TGTGCCAGCAGCCCGGGACAGGGGTTGATAACCGGGGAGCTGTTTTTT.

V usage is TRBV13 and J usage is TRBJ2-3, with 14 bases identical to TRBD2. With 1 base clipped from V and 5 bases from J, the junction kept 17 bases outside the gene matches. This CDR3 region has 21 residues. Germline lookup yields CDR1 PRHDT and CDR2 FYEKMQ (reference sequence). DNA for the CDR3: TGTGCCAGCAGCTTAGTAGGGACTAGCGGGAGCAACGGTGGGGGAGAAGATACGCAGTATTTT. Translating it yields CASSLVGTSGSNGGGEDTQYF. Filled out from reference TRBV13 and TRBJ2-3, the complete variable domain reads AAGVIQSPRHLIKEKRETATLKCYPIPRHDTVYWYQQGPGQDPQFLISFYEKMQSDKGSIPDRFSAQQFSDYHSELNMSSLELGDSALYFCASSLVGTSGSNGGGEDTQYFGPGTRLTVL.

The V call is TRBV10-2, the J call TRBJ1-1; D unresolved. V was trimmed by 5 bases and J by 0 bases, leaving 16 bases between them. CDR1 WSHSY and CDR2 SAAADI come from the germline V gene. This CDR3 comprises 16 residues. CDR3 protein: CASSSGDGVMNTEAFF. The CDR3 DNA reads TGCGCCAGCAGTTCGGGTGACGGAGTCATGAACACTGAAGCTTTCTTT.

The V call is TRBV9, the J call TRBJ2-1; TRBD2 matches 9 bases. The CDR3 contains 13 residues. The junction had 3 bases not matched to a gene; V was cut back by 5 bases and J by 6 bases. Germline CDR1 SGDLS, CDR2 YYNGEE. CDR3 loop: CASRPTSGNEQFF. The CDR3 DNA reads TGTGCCAGCAGACCGACTAGCGGCAATGAGCAGTTCTTC.

This clone was seen more than once but under ten times. The J gene is TRBJ2-1, the V gene TRBV6-5, with a possible D match to TRBD2 (7 bases). V was trimmed by 5 bases and J by 5 bases, leaving 13 bases between them. Per the germline V gene, CDR1 is MNHEY and CDR2 is SVGAGI. The CDR3 runs 14 residues. CDR3 coding DNA: TGTGCCAGCAGTAGGGGGGGGAACAACAATGAGCAGTTCTTC. Translated, it gives CASSRGGNNNEQFF.